This note documents a single T cell receptor (beta chain) sequence. What it recognizes is unknown. CDR1 is LNHDA and CDR2 is SQIVND in the germline V gene (reference sequence). The V end lost 5 bases, the J end lost 4 bases, and 11 bases lay between the germline ends. The CDR3 has 13 amino acids. Some clones are missing from TCRdb's copy, which holds only in-frame ones; the method was immunoSEQ multiplex PCR. The table has 150,000 or so clones, roughly nine tenths seen once. The sample comes from a study of T cell responses to AZD1222 COVID-19 vaccine. About the study: Doses given second, at about 4 or about 12 weeks, were pooled. Findings and caveats of the study: Once two AZD1222 doses were given, Spike-specific TCR breadth and depth went up. White British donors predominated, females outnumbered males, and clonal diversity was possibly underestimated.

This specimen was peripheral blood, taken on day 0 of AZD1222 vaccination. The chain has TRBV19 and TRBJ1-2; no clear D. This TCR was recovered from an adult in good health. This CDR3 is CASSPPGSYGYTF. The CDR3 DNA follows: TGTGCCAGTAGTCCCCCGGGAAGCTATGGCTACACCTTC. Variable domain in full (rest from reference TRBV19 and TRBJ1-2): DGGITQSPKYLFRKEGQNVTLSCEQNLNHDAMYWYRQDPGQGLRLIYYSQIVNDFQKGDIAEGYSVSREKKESFPLTVTSAQKNPTAFYLCASSPPGSYGYTFGSGTRLTVV.